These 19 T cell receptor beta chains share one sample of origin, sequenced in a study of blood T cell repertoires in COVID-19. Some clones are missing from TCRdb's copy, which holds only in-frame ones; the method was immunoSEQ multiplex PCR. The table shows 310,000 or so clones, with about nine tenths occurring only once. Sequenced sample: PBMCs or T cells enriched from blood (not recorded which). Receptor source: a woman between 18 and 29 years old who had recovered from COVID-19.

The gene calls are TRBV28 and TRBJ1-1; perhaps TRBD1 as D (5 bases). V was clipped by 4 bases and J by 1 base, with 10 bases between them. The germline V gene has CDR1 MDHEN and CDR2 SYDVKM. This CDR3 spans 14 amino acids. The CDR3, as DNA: TGTGCCAGCAGTTATATGACAGCGAACACTGAAGCTTTCTTT. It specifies CASSYMTANTEAFF.

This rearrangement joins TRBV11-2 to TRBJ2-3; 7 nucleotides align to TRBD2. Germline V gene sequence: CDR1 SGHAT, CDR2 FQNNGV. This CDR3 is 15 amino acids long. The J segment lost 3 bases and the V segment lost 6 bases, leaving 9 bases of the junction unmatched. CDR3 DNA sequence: TGTGCCAGCAGATGGACTAGTTGGGGGACAGATACGCAGTATTTT. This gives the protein CASRWTSWGTDTQYF.

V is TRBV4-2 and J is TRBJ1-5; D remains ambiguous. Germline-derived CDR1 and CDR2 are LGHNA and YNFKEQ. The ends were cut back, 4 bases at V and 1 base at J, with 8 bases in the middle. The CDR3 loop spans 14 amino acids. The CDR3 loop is CASSLEVSNQPQHF. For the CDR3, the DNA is TGTGCCAGCAGCCTCGAGGTGAGCAATCAGCCCCAGCATTTT.

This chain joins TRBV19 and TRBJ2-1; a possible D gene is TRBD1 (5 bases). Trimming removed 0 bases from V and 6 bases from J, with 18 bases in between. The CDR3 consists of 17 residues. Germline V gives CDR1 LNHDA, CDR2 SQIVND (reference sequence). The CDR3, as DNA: TGTGCCAGTAGTATAGATCTCTACGGTGGGGCTCGCAATGAGCAGTTCTTC. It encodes CASSIDLYGGARNEQFF.

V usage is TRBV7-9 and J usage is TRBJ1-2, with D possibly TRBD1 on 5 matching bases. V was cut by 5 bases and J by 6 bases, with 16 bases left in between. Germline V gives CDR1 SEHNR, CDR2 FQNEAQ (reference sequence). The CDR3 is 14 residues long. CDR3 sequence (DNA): TGTGCCAGCAGCCCGACGTCCCCGACAGATGGCTACACCTTC. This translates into CASSPTSPTDGYTF.

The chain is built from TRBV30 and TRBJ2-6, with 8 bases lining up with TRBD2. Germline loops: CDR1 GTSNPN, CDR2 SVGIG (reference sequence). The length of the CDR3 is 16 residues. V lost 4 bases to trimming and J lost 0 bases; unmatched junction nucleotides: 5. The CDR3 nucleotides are TGTGCCTGGACGCGGGGGGCCAGCTCTGGGGCCAACGTCCTGACTTTC. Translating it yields CAWTRGASSGANVLTF.

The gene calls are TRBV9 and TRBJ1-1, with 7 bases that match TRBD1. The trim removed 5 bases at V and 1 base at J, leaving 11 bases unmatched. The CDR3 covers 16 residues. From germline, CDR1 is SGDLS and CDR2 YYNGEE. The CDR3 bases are TGTGCCAGCAGTGGCCGACAGGGTGGGGAGAACACTGAAGCTTTCTTT. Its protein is CASSGRQGGENTEAFF. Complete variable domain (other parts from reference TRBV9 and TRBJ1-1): DSGVTQTPKHLITATGQRVTLRCSPRSGDLSVYWYQQSLDQGLQFLIQYYNGEERAKGNILERFSAQQFPDLHSELNLSSLELGDSALYFCASSGRQGGENTEAFFGQGTRLTVV.

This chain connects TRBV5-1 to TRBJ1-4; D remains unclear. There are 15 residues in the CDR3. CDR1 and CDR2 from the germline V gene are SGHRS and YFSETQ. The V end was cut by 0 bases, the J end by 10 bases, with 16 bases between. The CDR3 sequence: CASSLAPSTDGKLFF. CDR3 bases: TGCGCCAGCAGCTTGGCCCCCAGTACCGATGGAAAACTGTTTTTT.

CDR3 residues: CAIGGVITGTQGSGANVLTF. The CDR3 DNA is TGTGCCATCGGGGGGGTAATTACAGGGACGCAGGGCTCTGGGGCCAACGTCCTGACTTTC. V gene TRBV10-3 combines with J gene TRBJ2-6; perhaps TRBD2 as D (7 bases). The CDR3 runs 20 residues. The germline CDR1 and CDR2 sequences are ENHRY and SYGVKD. V was pared by 8 bases and J by 0 bases, with 26 bases between.

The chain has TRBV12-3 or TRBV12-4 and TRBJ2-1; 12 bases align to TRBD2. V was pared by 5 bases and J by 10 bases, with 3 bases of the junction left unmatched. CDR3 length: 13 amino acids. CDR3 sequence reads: CASSSLAGGEQFF. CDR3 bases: TGTGCCAGCAGTAGCCTAGCGGGGGGGGAGCAGTTCTTC.

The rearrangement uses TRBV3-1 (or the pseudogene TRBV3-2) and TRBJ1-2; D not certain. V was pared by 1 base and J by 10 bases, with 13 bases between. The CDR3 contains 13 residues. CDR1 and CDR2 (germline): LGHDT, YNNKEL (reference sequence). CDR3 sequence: CASSQGMARYYTF. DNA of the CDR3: TGTGCCAGCAGCCAAGGGATGGCCAGGTACTACACCTTC.

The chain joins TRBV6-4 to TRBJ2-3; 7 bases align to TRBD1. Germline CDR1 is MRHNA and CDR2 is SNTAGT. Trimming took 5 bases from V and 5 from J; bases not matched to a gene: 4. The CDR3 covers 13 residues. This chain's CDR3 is CASSSGTEDTQYF. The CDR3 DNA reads TGTGCCAGCAGTTCCGGGACAGAAGATACGCAGTATTTT.

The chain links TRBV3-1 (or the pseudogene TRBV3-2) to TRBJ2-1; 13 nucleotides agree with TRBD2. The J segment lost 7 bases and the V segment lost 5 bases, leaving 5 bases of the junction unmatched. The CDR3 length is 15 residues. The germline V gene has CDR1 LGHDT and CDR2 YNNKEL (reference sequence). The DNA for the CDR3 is TGTGCCAGCAGCTTATGGACTAGCGGGAGAAATGAGCAGTTCTTC. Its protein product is CASSLWTSGRNEQFF.

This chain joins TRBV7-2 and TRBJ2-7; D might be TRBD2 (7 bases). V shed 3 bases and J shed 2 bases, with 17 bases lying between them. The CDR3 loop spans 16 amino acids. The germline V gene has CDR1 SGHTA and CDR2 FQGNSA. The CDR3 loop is CASSFSAGASAYEQYF. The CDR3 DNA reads TGTGCCAGCAGCTTTTCTGCGGGGGCATCCGCCTACGAGCAGTACTTC.

CDR3 bases: TGTGCCACCAGTGATTCGAGCAGGGGGTCTGAAAAACTGTTTTTT. Amino acids: CATSDSSRGSEKLFF. The rearrangement links TRBV24-1 to TRBJ1-4; TRBD1 agrees at 7 bases. V shed 2 bases and J 7 bases; nucleotides not matched to a gene: 6. CDR1 KGHDR and CDR2 SFDVKD come from the germline V gene. This CDR3 spans 15 amino acids.

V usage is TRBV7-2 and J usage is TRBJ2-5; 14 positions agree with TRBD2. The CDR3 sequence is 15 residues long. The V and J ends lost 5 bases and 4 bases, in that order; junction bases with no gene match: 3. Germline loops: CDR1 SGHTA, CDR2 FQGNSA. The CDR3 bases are TGTGCCAGCAGCAAGGGACTAGCGGGGGTAGAGACCCAGTACTTC. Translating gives CASSKGLAGVETQYF.

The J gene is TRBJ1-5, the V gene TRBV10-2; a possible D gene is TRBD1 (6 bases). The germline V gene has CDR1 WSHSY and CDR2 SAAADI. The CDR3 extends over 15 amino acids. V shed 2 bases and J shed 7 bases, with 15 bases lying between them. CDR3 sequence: CASSEGGALRQPQHF. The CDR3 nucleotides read TGCGCCAGCAGTGAGGGGGGGGCACTAAGACAGCCCCAGCATTTT.

The CDR3 DNA is TGTGCCAGCAGCAAACAGGAATCCTACGAGCAGTACTTC. It is translated as CASSKQESYEQYF. The chain links TRBV5-4 to TRBJ2-7; tentatively, D is TRBD1 (5 bases). The germline CDR1 and CDR2 sequences are SGHNT and YYREEE (reference sequence). This CDR3 is 13 amino acids long. With 4 bases removed from V and 1 base from J, the gap between germline ends came to 9 bases.

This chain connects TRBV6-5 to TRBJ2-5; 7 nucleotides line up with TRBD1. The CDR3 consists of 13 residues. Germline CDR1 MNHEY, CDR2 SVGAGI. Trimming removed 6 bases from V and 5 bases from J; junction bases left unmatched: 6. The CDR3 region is CASRKTGVETQYF. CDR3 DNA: TGTGCCAGCAGAAAAACAGGGGTGGAGACCCAGTACTTC.